These 14 T cell receptor beta chains were all obtained from the same sample, sequenced in a study of blood T cell repertoires in COVID-19. The method was immunoSEQ multiplex PCR; TCRdb's version includes in-frame clones alone and lacks a portion of them. This sample yields about 120,000 clones, of which 85% are seen a single time; roughly 10% belongs to the top ten. The sample was peripheral blood. The receptors derive from an elderly man with acute or convalescent COVID-19.

V is TRBV5-6 and J is TRBJ1-2; TRBD1 agrees at 11 bases. Germline assignment: CDR1 SGHDT and CDR2 YYEEEE. V was pared by 4 bases and J by 3 bases, with 5 bases of the junction left unmatched. The length of the CDR3 is 15 residues. CDR3 bases: TGTGCCAGCAGCCGGGACAGGGGGACTTACTATGGCTACACCTTC. Translating it yields CASSRDRGTYYGYTF.

This clone was counted a single time. This chain links TRBV3-1 (or the pseudogene TRBV3-2) with TRBJ1-4; D not certain. The CDR3 length is 13 residues. Germline values: CDR1 LGHDT, CDR2 YNNKEL (reference sequence). Between the trimmed V and J ends, which lost 1 base and 10 bases, there was a span of 10 bases. The CDR3 reads CASSQVPGRKLFF. The CDR3 DNA is TGTGCCAGCAGCCAAGTGCCTGGGCGAAAACTGTTTTTT.

The rearrangement uses TRBV7-8 and TRBJ2-7; a weak D match, TRBD1 (6 bases). Per the germline V gene, CDR1 is SGHVS and CDR2 is FQNEAQ. The CDR3 spans 15 residues. Trimming stripped 5 bases from V and 2 bases from J, with 16 bases between. The DNA of the CDR3 is TGTGCCAGCAGCCGTACAACAGGGTCAGCCTACGAGCAGTACTTC. Protein sequence: CASSRTTGSAYEQYF.

CDR3 nucleotides: TGTGCCAGTAGTATACGGGACAGGGGAAGGGCAAATGAAAAACTGTTTTTT. It encodes CASSIRDRGRANEKLFF. The rearrangement joins TRBV19 to TRBJ1-4; 10 positions agree with TRBD1. The CDR3 consists of 17 residues. J lost 5 bases, V lost 2 bases, and 8 bases had no gene match. Germline V gene sequence: CDR1 LNHDA, CDR2 SQIVND (reference sequence).

This clone has just one count. The rearrangement joins TRBV19 to TRBJ1-3; no clear D gene. CDR3 length: 16 amino acids. Trimming removed 3 bases at V and 0 bases at J, with 12 bases between. Germline loops: CDR1 LNHDA, CDR2 SQIVND (reference sequence). The CDR3 is CASSIATLNSGNTIYF. For the CDR3, the DNA is TGTGCCAGTAGTATCGCGACTTTGAACTCTGGAAACACCATATATTTT. The variable domain in full, completed from reference TRBV19 and TRBJ1-3, reads DGGITQSPKYLFRKEGQNVTLSCEQNLNHDAMYWYRQDPGQGLRLIYYSQIVNDFQKGDIAEGYSVSREKKESFPLTVTSAQKNPTAFYLCASSIATLNSGNTIYFGEGSWLTVV.

The chain couples TRBV9 to TRBJ1-1; TRBD1 is a possible D gene (6 bases). Trimming stripped 3 bases from V and 5 bases from J, with 14 bases between. This CDR3 contains 14 residues. Germline-derived CDR1 and CDR2 are SGDLS and YYNGEE. The CDR3 DNA is TGTGCCAGCAGCGCGTCGGGGGGCTGGACTGAAGCTTTCTTT. This gives the protein CASSASGGWTEAFF. The full variable domain, its missing parts supplied by reference TRBV9 and TRBJ1-1, is DSGVTQTPKHLITATGQRVTLRCSPRSGDLSVYWYQQSLDQGLQFLIQYYNGEERAKGNILERFSAQQFPDLHSELNLSSLELGDSALYFCASSASGGWTEAFFGQGTRLTVV.

The chain carries TRBV18 and TRBJ1-2; D is possibly TRBD1 (6 bases). This CDR3 contains 13 residues. With 4 bases removed from V and 6 bases from J, the gap between germline ends came to 12 bases. In germline, CDR1 is KGHSH, CDR2 LQKENI. In nucleotides, the CDR3 is TGTGCCAGCTCACAAACAACAGGGAATGGCTACACCTTC. This sequence encodes CASSQTTGNGYTF.

V gene TRBV4-1 combines with J gene TRBJ2-3, with 11 bases lining up with TRBD2. V was pared by 5 bases and J by 1 base, with 8 bases of the junction left unmatched. Germline V lookup: CDR1 MGHRA, CDR2 YSYEKL. This CDR3 is 17 amino acids long. CDR3 loop: CASSVTSGRGGTDTQYF. CDR3 nucleotide sequence: TGCGCCAGCAGCGTTACTAGCGGGAGAGGGGGCACAGATACGCAGTATTTT.

In its sample, this clone was seen once. In DNA form, the CDR3 reads TGTGCCAGCAGTTTATCCAGGGGGCGCAACAGAGATACGCAGTATTTT. Translation: CASSLSRGRNRDTQYF. The chain combines TRBV27 with TRBJ2-3, with 8 bases identical to TRBD1. J gave up 5 bases and V 0 bases, and 7 bases lay outside the gene matches. Germline CDR1 and CDR2: MNHEY and SMNVEV (reference sequence). The CDR3 length is 16 residues.

This rearrangement joins TRBV7-9 to TRBJ1-6; 9 bases are shared with TRBD1. There are 14 residues in the CDR3. CDR1 SEHNR and CDR2 FQNEAQ come from the germline V gene (reference sequence). V was clipped by 5 bases and J by 14 bases; unmatched bases: 10. In DNA, the CDR3 is TGTGCCAGCAGCCCGGACAGGGGAGTAGAGTCCCTCCACTTT. Amino acid sequence: CASSPDRGVESLHF. The full variable domain, completed using reference TRBV7-9 and TRBJ1-6, is DTGVSQNPRHKITKRGQNVTFRCDPISEHNRLYWYRQTLGQGPEFLTYFQNEAQLEKSRLLSDRFSAERPKGSFSTLEIQRTEQGDSAMYLCASSPDRGVESLHFGNGTRLTVT.

This sequence joins TRBV4-1 and TRBJ1-3, with 7 bases lining up with TRBD1. Germline CDR1 MGHRA, CDR2 YSYEKL. The CDR3 totals 16 residues. Losses at the gene ends were 4 bases for V and 2 bases for J; bases not matched to a gene: 8. CDR3 DNA: TGCGCCAGCAGCCTCGGACAGGCCCAGCCTGGAAACACCATATATTTT. It codes for CASSLGQAQPGNTIYF.

This clone has a single count. The J gene is TRBJ1-2, the V gene TRBV5-5; D ambiguous. Deletions cut 4 bases from V and 4 bases from J, with 14 bases between. Looked up from germline, CDR1 is SGHKS and CDR2 is YYEKEE (reference sequence). CDR3 length: 14 residues. The chain's CDR3 is CASSLGEGRYGYTF. Here the CDR3 DNA reads TGTGCCAGCAGCCTTGGAGAGGGCCGCTATGGCTACACCTTC. Complete variable domain (other parts from reference TRBV5-5 and TRBJ1-2): DAGVTQSPTHLIKTRGQQVTLRCSPISGHKSVSWYQQVLGQGPQFIFQYYEKEERGRGNFPDRFSARQFPNYSSELNVNALLLGDSALYLCASSLGEGRYGYTFGSGTRLTVV.

This clone was seen a handful of times. The V gene is TRBV4-3, the J gene TRBJ2-2; TRBD1 is a possible D gene (5 bases). V was trimmed by 1 base and J by 3 bases, leaving 6 bases between them. CDR1 LGHNA and CDR2 YSLEER come from the germline V gene. There are 14 residues in the CDR3. The CDR3 spells CASSQVTDTGELFF. The CDR3 DNA reads as TGCGCCAGCAGCCAAGTGACAGACACCGGGGAGCTGTTTTTT.

The rearrangement links TRBV6-5 to TRBJ2-2; D is uncertain. V was trimmed by 8 bases and J by 0 bases, leaving 7 bases between them. The CDR3 is made up of 13 amino acids. The germline V gene has CDR1 MNHEY and CDR2 SVGAGI. CDR3 in amino acids: CASDDTNTGELFF. The CDR3 coding sequence is TGTGCCAGCGACGACACGAACACCGGGGAGCTGTTTTTT.